This TCR beta chain was obtained from a study of cytotoxic CD8 clonotypes in ibrutinib-treated CLL. In the study overall: Complete response was seen in 2 patients and partial in some 24; about 12 progressed and approximately 14 stayed remitted after a median about six years. The samples contained 250,000 to 300,000 productive templates on average. They also contained an average of about 100,000 productive rearrangements. Study-level findings and limits: Clonality measured at baseline exceeded age-matched healthy donors, tracking circulating CD8+ T-cell counts.

Depth targeted 1 in 200,000 to 1 in 1 million T cells, averaging 10x coverage per clonotype. Clones were sequenced by immunoSEQ multiplex PCR, and TCRdb holds only the in-frame ones, with some missing. The sample has 60,000 to 65,000 clones, around 52% seen once. As concerns this clone: Its antigen remains unknown.

This specimen was PBMCs, taken after 12 months of ibrutinib treatment. This sequence originates from a human donor with chronic lymphocytic leukemia.

The CDR3 nucleotides read TGTGCCAGCAGCGTGACCAGGAATGAGCAGTTCTTC. Its translation: CASSVTRNEQFF. The chain links TRBV7-8 to TRBJ2-1, with D uncertain. Germline CDR1 and CDR2: SGHVS and FQNEAQ. With 5 bases removed from V and 7 bases from J, the gap between germline ends came to 9 bases. The CDR3 is 12 amino acids.